Listed below are T cell receptor beta chains from one sample, sequenced in a study of T cells in Graves' hyperthyroidism and ophthalmopathy. MiXCR, applied by TCRdb to the multiplex PCR reads, yields one record per CDR3 protein. This repertoire shows around 250,000 distinct CDR3 sequences, 14% to 15% found once; its top ten account for about 14%. Sequencing was done on a sample of blood. The receptors were gathered from a middle-aged woman with Graves' hyperthyroidism that later progressed to Graves' ophthalmopathy. Both conserved end residues are part of each CDR3. A clone size is listed for some rows: how often the clone was seen (once, few, many), or a class if it is expanded.

clone_size: many; v_call: TRBV5-1; cdr3_aa: CASSLDLNSPLHF
clone_size: NA; v_call: TRBV27; cdr3_aa: CASSKTGGIGEKLFF
clone_size: many; v_call: TRBV18; cdr3_aa: CASSPPAVAESSYNEQFF
clone_size: many; v_call: TRBV30; cdr3_aa: CAWRRISYNEQFF
clone_size: few; v_call: TRBV5-1; cdr3_aa: CASSELSEPYNEQFF
clone_size: many; v_call: TRBV7-9; cdr3_aa: CASAAYSYEQYF
clone_size: many; v_call: TRBV5-1; cdr3_aa: CASSLEAGISYNEQFF
clone_size: many; v_call: TRBV7-3; cdr3_aa: CASSLSSGRGNEQFF
clone_size: few; v_call: TRBV4-1; cdr3_aa: CASSQHPSSGRYVADTQYF
clone_size: many; v_call: TRBV5-1; cdr3_aa: CASSLSISGSTDTQYF
clone_size: many; v_call: TRBV11-1; cdr3_aa: CASSFSITGELFF